The rows below give T cell receptor beta chains drawn from one sample of a study of OX40 agonist ivuxolimab in advanced cancers. TCRdb's copy holds only in-frame clones and misses some; the assay was immunoSEQ multiplex PCR. The sample contains about 33,000 clones, around 90% of which appear only once. The sequences come from CD4+ or CD8+ T cells sorted from blood, collected in a trial of the OX40 agonist ivuxolimab. These receptors originate from an adult with an advanced solid tumor such as melanoma, head and neck, liver or kidney cancer. Each CDR3 is given with its conserved first and last residue. Each record gives: D gene, J gene, clone size, V gene, CDR3 DNA, CDR3 protein. The D gene is left open where the match is weak. Some rows have no size entry. The others give once, few or many, or a class for an expanded clone.

d_gene: .; j_gene: TRBJ1-2; abundance: .; v_gene: TRBV28; CDR3nt: TGTGCCAGCAGTTTCGCCAGCACCAAGAGAGATGGCTACACCTTC; CDR3aa: CASSFASTKRDGYTF
d_gene: .; j_gene: TRBJ2-7; abundance: .; v_gene: TRBV7-6; CDR3nt: TGTGCCAGCAGCTTAGAGGGGGGGTACGAGCAGTACTTC; CDR3aa: CASSLEGGYEQYF
d_gene: .; j_gene: TRBJ1-5; abundance: .; v_gene: TRBV19; CDR3nt: TGTGCCAGTACTCTGGGGGGCCAGCCCCAGCATTTT; CDR3aa: CASTLGGQPQHF
d_gene: .; j_gene: TRBJ2-6; abundance: .; v_gene: TRBV6-1; CDR3nt: TGTGCCAGCAGTCATAGTGGCTCTGGGGCCAACGTCCTGACTTTC; CDR3aa: CASSHSGSGANVLTF
d_gene: .; j_gene: TRBJ1-6; abundance: .; v_gene: TRBV5-1; CDR3nt: TGCGCCAGCAGCTTCAATTCAGGGGCCGTGAGTTCACCCCTCCACTTT; CDR3aa: CASSFNSGAVSSPLHF
d_gene: TRBD1; j_gene: TRBJ2-7; abundance: .; v_gene: TRBV18; CDR3nt: TGCGCCAGCTCACCACCTCGAGGACAGGCGGCCTACGAGCAGTACTTC; CDR3aa: CASSPPRGQAAYEQYF
d_gene: .; j_gene: TRBJ2-3; abundance: once; v_gene: TRBV4-1; CDR3nt: TGCGCCAGCAGCCTACCCGGGGATCTCTTCGCAGATACGCAGTATTTT; CDR3aa: CASSLPGDLFADTQYF
d_gene: TRBD1; j_gene: TRBJ1-3; abundance: .; v_gene: TRBV11-2; CDR3nt: TGTGCCAGCAGCTTAGAGACAGGGCCCGGAAACACCATATATTTT; CDR3aa: CASSLETGPGNTIYF
d_gene: TRBD1; j_gene: TRBJ1-2; abundance: .; v_gene: TRBV5-1; CDR3nt: TGCGCCACCAGGACAGGGGTGGACTATGGCTACACCTTC; CDR3aa: CATRTGVDYGYTF
d_gene: .; j_gene: TRBJ1-1; abundance: once; v_gene: TRBV5-5; CDR3nt: TGTGCCAGCAGCTTGGGCAGGTTCACGAACACTGAAGCTTTCTTT; CDR3aa: CASSLGRFTNTEAFF